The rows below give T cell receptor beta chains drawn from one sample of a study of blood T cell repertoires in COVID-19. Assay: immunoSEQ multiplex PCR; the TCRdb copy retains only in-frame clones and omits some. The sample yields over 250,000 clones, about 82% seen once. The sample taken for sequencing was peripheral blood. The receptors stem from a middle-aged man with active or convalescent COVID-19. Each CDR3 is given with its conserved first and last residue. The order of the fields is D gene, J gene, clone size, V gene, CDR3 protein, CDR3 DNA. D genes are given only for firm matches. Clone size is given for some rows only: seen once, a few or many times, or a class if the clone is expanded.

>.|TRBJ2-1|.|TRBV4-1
CASSQDTGGTSYNEQFF
TGCGCCAGCAGCCAAGATACGGGCGGGACTTCCTACAATGAGCAGTTCTTC
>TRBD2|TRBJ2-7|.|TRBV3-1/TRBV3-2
CASSLRERGDEQYF
TGTGCCAGCAGCCTGAGGGAGCGGGGTGACGAGCAGTACTTC
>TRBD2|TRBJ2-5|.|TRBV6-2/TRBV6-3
CASSLAGATETQYF
TGTGCCAGCAGTTTAGCGGGAGCTACAGAGACCCAGTACTTC
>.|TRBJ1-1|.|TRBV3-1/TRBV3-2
CASSLPPGEGYTEAFF
TGTGCCAGCAGCCTCCCCCCTGGTGAGGGATACACTGAAGCTTTCTTT
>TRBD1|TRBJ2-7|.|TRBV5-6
CASSRQGVPYEQYF
TGTGCCAGCAGCCGACAGGGGGTGCCCTACGAGCAGTACTTC
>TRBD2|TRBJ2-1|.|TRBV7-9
CASSLVASGSEEQFF
TGTGCCAGCAGCTTAGTGGCTAGCGGGAGTGAGGAGCAGTTCTTC
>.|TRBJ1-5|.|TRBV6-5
CASRPRIYSNQPQHF
TGTGCCAGCAGGCCCAGGATCTACTCGAATCAGCCCCAGCATTTT
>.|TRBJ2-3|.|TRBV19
CASSRGFRRATDTQYF
TGTGCCAGTAGTCGGGGATTCAGGCGGGCCACAGATACGCAGTATTTT
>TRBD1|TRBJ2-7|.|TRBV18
CASSPDTGVSYEQYF
TGTGCCAGCTCACCCGACACAGGGGTATCCTACGAGCAGTACTTC
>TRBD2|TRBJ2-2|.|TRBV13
CASRRLAGYTGELFF
TGTGCCAGCAGGCGACTAGCGGGGTACACCGGGGAGCTGTTTTTT
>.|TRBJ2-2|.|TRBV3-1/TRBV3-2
CASTKRRASTGELFF
TGTGCCAGCACGAAGAGGAGAGCGAGCACCGGGGAGCTGTTTTTT
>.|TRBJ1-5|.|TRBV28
CASIGGVQPQHF
TGTGCCAGCATCGGAGGGGTACAGCCCCAGCATTTT
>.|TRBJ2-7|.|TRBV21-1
CASSKRGTSGSYEQYF
TGTGCCAGCAGCAAACGCGGCACTAGCGGGTCCTACGAGCAGTACTTC
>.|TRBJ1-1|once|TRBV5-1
CASSLGWDNEAFF
TGCGCCAGCAGCTTGGGGTGGGACAATGAAGCTTTCTTT
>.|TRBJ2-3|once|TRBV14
CASSQPPPFAPTADTQYF
TGTGCCAGCAGCCAACCACCCCCTTTCGCCCCGACTGCAGATACGCAGTATTTT
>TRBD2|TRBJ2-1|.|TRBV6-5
CASSYSTSGYNEQFF
TGTGCCAGCAGTTACTCGACTAGCGGGTACAATGAGCAGTTCTTC
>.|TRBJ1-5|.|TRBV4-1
CASSQGLRDNHQPQHF
TGCGCCAGCAGCCAAGGTCTGAGGGACAACCATCAGCCCCAGCATTTT
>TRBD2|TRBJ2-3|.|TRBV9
CASSVESGTSGRGTQYF
TGTGCCAGCAGCGTAGAATCCGGGACTAGCGGGAGGGGTACGCAGTATTTT
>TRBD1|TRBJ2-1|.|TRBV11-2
CASSVGTGPNEQFF
TGTGCCAGCAGCGTGGGGACAGGCCCCAATGAGCAGTTCTTC
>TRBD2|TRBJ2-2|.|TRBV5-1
CASSLGVSGSGPGELFF
TGCGCCAGCAGCTTGGGGGTCAGCGGGAGCGGTCCCGGGGAGCTGTTTTTT